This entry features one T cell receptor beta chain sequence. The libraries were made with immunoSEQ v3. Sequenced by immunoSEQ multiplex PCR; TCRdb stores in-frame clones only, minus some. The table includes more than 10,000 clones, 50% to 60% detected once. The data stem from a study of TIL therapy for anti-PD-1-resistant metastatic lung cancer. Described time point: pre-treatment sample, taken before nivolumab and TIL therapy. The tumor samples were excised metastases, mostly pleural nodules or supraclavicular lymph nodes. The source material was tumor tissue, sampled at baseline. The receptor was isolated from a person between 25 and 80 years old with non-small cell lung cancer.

The CDR3 sequence is CASSSLNRAGELFF. CDR3 nucleotide sequence: TGTGCCAGCAGCTCCCTCAACAGGGCCGGGGAGCTGTTTTTT. This chain links TRBV27 with TRBJ2-2; D might be TRBD1 (6 bases). Between the trimmed V and J ends, which lost 6 bases and 6 bases, there was a span of 14 bases. The CDR3 length is 14 residues. Germline CDR1 and CDR2: MNHEY and SMNVEV (reference sequence).